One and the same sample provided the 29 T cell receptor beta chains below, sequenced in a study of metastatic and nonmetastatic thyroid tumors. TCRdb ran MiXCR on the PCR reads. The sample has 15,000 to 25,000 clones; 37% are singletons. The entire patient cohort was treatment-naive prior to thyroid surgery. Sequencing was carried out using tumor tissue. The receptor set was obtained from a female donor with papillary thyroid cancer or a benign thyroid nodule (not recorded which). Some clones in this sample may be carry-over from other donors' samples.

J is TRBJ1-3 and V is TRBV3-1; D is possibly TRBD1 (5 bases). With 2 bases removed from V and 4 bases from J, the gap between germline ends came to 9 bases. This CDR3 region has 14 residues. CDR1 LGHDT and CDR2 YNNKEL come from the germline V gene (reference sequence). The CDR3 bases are TGTGCCAGCAGCCAAACGGGGGAAGGAAACACCATATATTTT. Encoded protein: CASSQTGEGNTIYF.

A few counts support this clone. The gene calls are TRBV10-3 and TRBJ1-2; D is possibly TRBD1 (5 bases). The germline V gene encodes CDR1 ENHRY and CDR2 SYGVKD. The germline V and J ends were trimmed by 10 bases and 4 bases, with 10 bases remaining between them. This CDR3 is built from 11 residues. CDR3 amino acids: CATFDSYGYTF. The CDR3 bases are TGTGCCACCTTCGACAGCTATGGCTACACCTTC.

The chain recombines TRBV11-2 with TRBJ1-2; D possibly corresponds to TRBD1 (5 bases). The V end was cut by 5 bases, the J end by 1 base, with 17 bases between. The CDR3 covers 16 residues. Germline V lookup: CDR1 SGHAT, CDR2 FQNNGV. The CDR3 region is CASSGMEGKNNYGYTF. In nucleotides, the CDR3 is TGTGCCAGCAGCGGGATGGAGGGGAAAAATAACTATGGCTACACCTTC. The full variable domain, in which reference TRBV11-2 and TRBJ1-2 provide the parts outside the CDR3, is EAGVAQSPRYKIIEKRQSVAFWCNPISGHATLYWYQQILGQGPKLLIQFQNNGVVDDSQLPKDRFSAERLKGVDSTLKIQPAKLEDSAVYLCASSGMEGKNNYGYTFGSGTRLTVV.

CDR3 nucleotide sequence: TGTGCCAGCACTTCGGCAGGACTGATTTCTCCCGACGAGCAGTACTTC. Amino acid sequence: CASTSAGLISPDEQYF. The chain carries TRBV28 and TRBJ2-7; TRBD2 is a possible D gene (5 bases). The CDR3 loop spans 16 amino acids. Germline V gene data show CDR1 as MDHEN and CDR2 as SYDVKM. Trimming removed 7 bases at V and 5 bases at J, with 24 bases between. Full variable domain (rest looked up from reference TRBV28 and TRBJ2-7): DVKVTQSSRYLVKRTGEKVFLECVQDMDHENMFWYRQDPGLGLRLIYFSYDVKMKEKGDIPEGYSVSREKKERFSLILESASTNQTSMYLCASTSAGLISPDEQYFGPGTRLTVT.

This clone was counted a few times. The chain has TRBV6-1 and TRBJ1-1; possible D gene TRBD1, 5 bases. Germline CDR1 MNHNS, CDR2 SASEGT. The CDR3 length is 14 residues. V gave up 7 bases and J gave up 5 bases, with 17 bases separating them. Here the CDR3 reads CASTRDQGGTEAFF. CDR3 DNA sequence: TGTGCCAGCACCAGAGACCAGGGAGGAACTGAAGCTTTCTTT.

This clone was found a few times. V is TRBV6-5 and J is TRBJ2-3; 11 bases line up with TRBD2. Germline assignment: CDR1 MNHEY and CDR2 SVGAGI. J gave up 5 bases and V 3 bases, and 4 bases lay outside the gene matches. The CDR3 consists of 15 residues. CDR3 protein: CASSYLTSGGDTQYF. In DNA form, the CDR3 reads TGTGCCAGCAGTTATTTAACTAGCGGGGGAGATACGCAGTATTTT.

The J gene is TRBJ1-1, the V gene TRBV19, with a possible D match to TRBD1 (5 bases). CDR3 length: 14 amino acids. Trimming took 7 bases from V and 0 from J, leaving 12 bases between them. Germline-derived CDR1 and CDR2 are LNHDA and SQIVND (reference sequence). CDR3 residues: CASTTGRLNTEAFF. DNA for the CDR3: TGTGCCAGTACTACGGGACGCCTGAACACTGAAGCTTTCTTT.

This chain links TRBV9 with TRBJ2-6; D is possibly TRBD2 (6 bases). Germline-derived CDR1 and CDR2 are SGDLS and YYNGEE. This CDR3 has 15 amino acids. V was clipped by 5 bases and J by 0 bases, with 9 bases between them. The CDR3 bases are TGTGCCAGCAGGGGGAGGACCTCTGGGGCCAACGTCCTGACTTTC. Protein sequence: CASRGRTSGANVLTF.

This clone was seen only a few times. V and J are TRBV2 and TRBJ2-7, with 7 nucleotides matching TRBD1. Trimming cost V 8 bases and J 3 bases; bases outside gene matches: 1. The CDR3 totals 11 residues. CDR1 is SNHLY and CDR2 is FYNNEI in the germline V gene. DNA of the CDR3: TGTGCCAGCTGGACAGGCTACGAGCAGTACTTC. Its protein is CASWTGYEQYF.

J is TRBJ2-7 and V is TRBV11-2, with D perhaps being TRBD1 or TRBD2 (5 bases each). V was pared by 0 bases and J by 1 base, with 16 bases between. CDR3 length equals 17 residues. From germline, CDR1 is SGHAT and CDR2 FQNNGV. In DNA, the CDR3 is TGTGCCAGCAGCTTAGATAACCCGGGGCTTTCATCCTACGAGCAGTACTTC. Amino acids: CASSLDNPGLSSYEQYF.

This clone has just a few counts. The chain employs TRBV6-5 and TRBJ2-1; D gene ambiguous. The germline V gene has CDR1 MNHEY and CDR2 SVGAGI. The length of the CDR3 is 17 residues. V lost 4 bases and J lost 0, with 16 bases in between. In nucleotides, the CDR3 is TGTGCCAGCAGTTCTGAACTGACACGCGGCTCCTACAATGAGCAGTTCTTC. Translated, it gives CASSSELTRGSYNEQFF.

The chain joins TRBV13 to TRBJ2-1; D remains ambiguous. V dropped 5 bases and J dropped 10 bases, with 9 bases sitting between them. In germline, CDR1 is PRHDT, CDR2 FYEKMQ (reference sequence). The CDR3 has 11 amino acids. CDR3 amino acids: CASSLSLEQFF. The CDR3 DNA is TGTGCCAGCAGCCTTTCGTTAGAGCAGTTCTTC. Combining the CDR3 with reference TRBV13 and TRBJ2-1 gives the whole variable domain AAGVIQSPRHLIKEKRETATLKCYPIPRHDTVYWYQQGPGQDPQFLISFYEKMQSDKGSIPDRFSAQQFSDYHSELNMSSLELGDSALYFCASSLSLEQFFGPGTRLTVL.

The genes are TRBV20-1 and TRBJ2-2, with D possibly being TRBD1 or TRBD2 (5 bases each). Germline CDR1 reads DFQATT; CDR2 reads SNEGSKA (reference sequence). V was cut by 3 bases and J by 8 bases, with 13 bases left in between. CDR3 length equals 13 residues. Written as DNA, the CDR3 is TGCAGTGCTAGCCGGACCTGGGGGGGGGAGCTGTTTTTT. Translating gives CSASRTWGGELFF.

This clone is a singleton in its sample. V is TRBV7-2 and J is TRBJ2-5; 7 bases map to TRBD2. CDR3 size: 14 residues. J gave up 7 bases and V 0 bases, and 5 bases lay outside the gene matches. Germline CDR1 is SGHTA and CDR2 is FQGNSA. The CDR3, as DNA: TGTGCCAGCAGCTTAGCGGCCAGGGAGGGGACCCAGTACTTC. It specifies CASSLAAREGTQYF. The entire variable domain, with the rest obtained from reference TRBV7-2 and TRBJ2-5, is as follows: GAGVSQSPSNKVTEKGKDVELRCDPISGHTALYWYRQSLGQGLEFLIYFQGNSAPDKSGLPSDRFSAERTGGSVSTLTIQRTQQEDSAVYLCASSLAAREGTQYFGPGTRLLVL.

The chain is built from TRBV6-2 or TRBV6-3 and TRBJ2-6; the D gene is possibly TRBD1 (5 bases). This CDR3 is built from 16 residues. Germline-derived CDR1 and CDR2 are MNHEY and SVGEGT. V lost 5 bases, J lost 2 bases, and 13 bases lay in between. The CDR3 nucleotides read TGTGCCAGCAGTCGAGGACACTCCCCTGGGGCCAACGTCCTGACTTTC. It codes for CASSRGHSPGANVLTF.

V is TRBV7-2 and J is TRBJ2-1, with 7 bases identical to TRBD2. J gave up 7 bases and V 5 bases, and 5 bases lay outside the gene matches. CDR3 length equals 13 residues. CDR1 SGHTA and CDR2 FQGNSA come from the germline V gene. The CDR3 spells CASSPGLWNEQFF. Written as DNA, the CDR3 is TGTGCCAGCAGCCCGGGACTATGGAATGAGCAGTTCTTC.

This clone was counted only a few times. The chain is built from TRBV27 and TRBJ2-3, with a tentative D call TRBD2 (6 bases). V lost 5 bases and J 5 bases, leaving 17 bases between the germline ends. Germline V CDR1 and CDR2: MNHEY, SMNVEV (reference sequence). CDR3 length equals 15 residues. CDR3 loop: CASSRFAGLVDTQYF. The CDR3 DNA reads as TGTGCCAGCAGTCGGTTTGCGGGATTAGTAGATACGCAGTATTTT.

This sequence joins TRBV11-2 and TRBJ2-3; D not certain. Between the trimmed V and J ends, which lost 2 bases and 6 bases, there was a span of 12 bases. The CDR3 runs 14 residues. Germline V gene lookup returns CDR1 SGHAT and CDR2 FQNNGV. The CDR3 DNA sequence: TGTGCCAGCAGCTTACTCGCTAGAGAGGATACGCAGTATTTT. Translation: CASSLLAREDTQYF.

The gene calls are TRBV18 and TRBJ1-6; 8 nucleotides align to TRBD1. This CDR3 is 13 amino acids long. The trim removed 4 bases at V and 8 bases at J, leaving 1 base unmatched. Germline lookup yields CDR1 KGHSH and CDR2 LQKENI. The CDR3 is CASSQTGDSPLHF. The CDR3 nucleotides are TGTGCCAGCTCACAGACAGGGGATTCACCCCTCCACTTT.

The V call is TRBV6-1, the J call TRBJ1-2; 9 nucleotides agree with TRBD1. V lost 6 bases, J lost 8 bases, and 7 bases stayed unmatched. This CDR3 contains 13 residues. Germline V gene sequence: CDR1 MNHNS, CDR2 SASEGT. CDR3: CASRTQGARGYTF. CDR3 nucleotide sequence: TGTGCCAGCAGGACACAGGGGGCTCGCGGCTACACCTTC.

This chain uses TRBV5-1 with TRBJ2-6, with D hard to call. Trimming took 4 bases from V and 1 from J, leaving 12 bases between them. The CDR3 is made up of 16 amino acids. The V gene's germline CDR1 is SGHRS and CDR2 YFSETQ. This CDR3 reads CASSPLGQSGANVLTF. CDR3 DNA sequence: TGCGCCAGCAGCCCCCTTGGGCAGTCTGGGGCCAACGTCCTGACTTTC. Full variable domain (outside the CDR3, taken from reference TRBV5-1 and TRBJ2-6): KAGVTQTPRYLIKTRGQQVTLSCSPISGHRSVSWYQQTPGQGLQFLFEYFSETQRNKGNFPGRFSGRQFSNSRSEMNVSTLELGDSALYLCASSPLGQSGANVLTFGAGSRLTVL.

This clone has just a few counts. CDR3 protein: CASSPGTPTFF. The DNA for the CDR3 is TGTGCCAGCAGCCCGGGGACCCCTACTTTCTTT. V usage is TRBV6-1 and J usage is TRBJ1-1, with a weak D call TRBD1 (5 bases). Between the trimmed V and J ends, which lost 6 bases and 12 bases, there was a span of 14 bases. Germline values: CDR1 MNHNS, CDR2 SASEGT. This CDR3 has 11 residues.

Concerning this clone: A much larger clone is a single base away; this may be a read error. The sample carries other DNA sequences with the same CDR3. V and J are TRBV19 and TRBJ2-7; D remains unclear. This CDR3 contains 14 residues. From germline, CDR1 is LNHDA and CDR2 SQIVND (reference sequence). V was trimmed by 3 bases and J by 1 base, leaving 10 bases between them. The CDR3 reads CASSIERSSYEQYF. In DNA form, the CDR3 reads TGTGCCAGTAGTATTGAAAGGTCATCCTACGAGCAGTACTTC.

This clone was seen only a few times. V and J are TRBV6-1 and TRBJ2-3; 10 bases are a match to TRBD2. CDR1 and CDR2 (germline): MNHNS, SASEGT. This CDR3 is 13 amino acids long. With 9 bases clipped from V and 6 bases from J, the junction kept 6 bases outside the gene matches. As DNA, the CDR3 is TGTGCCAGTCGTACTAGCGGGACCGATACGCAGTATTTT. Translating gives CASRTSGTDTQYF.

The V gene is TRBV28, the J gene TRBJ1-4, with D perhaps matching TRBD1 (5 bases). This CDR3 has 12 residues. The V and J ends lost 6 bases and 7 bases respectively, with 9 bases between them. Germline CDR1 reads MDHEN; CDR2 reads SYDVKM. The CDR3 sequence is CASRGRSEKLFF. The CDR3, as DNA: TGTGCCAGCAGGGGGCGTAGTGAAAAACTGTTTTTT. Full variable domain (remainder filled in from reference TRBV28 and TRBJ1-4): DVKVTQSSRYLVKRTGEKVFLECVQDMDHENMFWYRQDPGLGLRLIYFSYDVKMKEKGDIPEGYSVSREKKERFSLILESASTNQTSMYLCASRGRSEKLFFGSGTQLSVL.

Here the CDR3 reads CASSGGTGVQETQYF. In DNA, the CDR3 is TGTGCCAGCAGCGGCGGGACAGGGGTACAAGAGACCCAGTACTTC. V is TRBV9 and J is TRBJ2-5; 10 positions match TRBD1. The CDR3 spans 15 residues. After removal of 3 bases from V and 2 bases from J, the junction contained 4 bases not matched to a gene. Germline loops: CDR1 SGDLS, CDR2 YYNGEE. Together with reference TRBV9 and TRBJ2-5, the CDR3 gives the full variable domain: DSGVTQTPKHLITATGQRVTLRCSPRSGDLSVYWYQQSLDQGLQFLIQYYNGEERAKGNILERFSAQQFPDLHSELNLSSLELGDSALYFCASSGGTGVQETQYFGPGTRLLVL.

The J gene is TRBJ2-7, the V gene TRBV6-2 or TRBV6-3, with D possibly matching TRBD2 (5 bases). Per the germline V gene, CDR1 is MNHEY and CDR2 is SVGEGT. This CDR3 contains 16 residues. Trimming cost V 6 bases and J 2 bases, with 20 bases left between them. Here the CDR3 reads CASRDPGLASPYEQYF. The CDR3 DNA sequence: TGTGCCAGCAGAGATCCTGGGCTAGCTTCGCCCTACGAGCAGTACTTC.

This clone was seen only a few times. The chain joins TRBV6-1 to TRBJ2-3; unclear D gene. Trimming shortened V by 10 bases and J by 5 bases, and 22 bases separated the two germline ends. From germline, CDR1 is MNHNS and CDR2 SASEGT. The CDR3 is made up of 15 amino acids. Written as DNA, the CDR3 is TGTGCCACCCTGCCCCGCCCCGGAATGGGAGATACGCAGTATTTT. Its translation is CATLPRPGMGDTQYF.

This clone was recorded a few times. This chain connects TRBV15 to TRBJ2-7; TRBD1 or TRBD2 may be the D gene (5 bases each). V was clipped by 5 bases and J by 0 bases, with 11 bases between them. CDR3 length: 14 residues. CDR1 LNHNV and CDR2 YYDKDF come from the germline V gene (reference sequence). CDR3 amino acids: CATSERDRSYEQYF. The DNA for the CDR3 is TGTGCCACCAGCGAGAGGGACCGCTCCTACGAGCAGTACTTC.